This TCR beta chain derives from a study of beta chain features in type 1 diabetes. Expressed TCRB transcripts were sequenced after all isolated RNA was converted to cDNA. Sequenced by immunoSEQ multiplex PCR; TCRdb stores in-frame clones only, minus some. The sample carries about 650,000 clones, under 15% recorded once. A sort by CD45RO/CCR7/CD25/CD127/CD95/CD27 yielded CD4+ naive, central memory, regulatory and stem cell-like memory cells. From germline, CDR1 is LNHDA and CDR2 SQIVND (reference sequence). J was trimmed by 0 bases and V by 9 bases; bases with no gene match: 6. This CDR3 has 14 amino acids. This clone was seen a few times. Its antigen is unidentified. Study results and caveats: In all four CD4+ subsets, TCRB CDR3 length was significantly, moderately reduced in type 1 diabetes. Naive, central memory and regulatory TCRB repertoires appeared more similar among patients than healthy donors.

The genes are TRBV19 and TRBJ1-1; 8 bases align to TRBD1. The receptor's source is a man aged 25-45 years with type 1 diabetes. The sequenced material came from naive CD4+ T cells from blood. CDR3 DNA sequence: TGTGCCAGCAAAGGGGACAGGTTGAACACTGAAGCTTTCTTT. The encoded protein is CASKGDRLNTEAFF.